The rows below give T cell receptor beta chains drawn from one sample of a study of blood T cell repertoires in COVID-19. Clones were read by immunoSEQ multiplex PCR, and TCRdb kept only the in-frame ones, dropping some. The repertoire has 100,000 to 150,000 clones, around 86% of them found once; the top ten carry 25% to 30%. Sample: peripheral blood. The receptors originated from a woman in her sixties or seventies with acute or convalescent COVID-19. Both conserved end residues are part of each CDR3. Fields, in order: J gene, V gene, clone size, D gene, CDR3 DNA, CDR3 protein. A D gene is named only where the DNA matches it firmly. Clone size is not always given. Where it is, it says once, few, many or a class for expanded clones.

J gene: TRBJ2-3
V gene: TRBV3-1/TRBV3-2
clone size: NA
D gene: TRBD2
CDR3 DNA: TGTGCCAGCAGCCCCCGTAGCGGGGGAGGAGATACGCAGTATTTT
CDR3 protein: CASSPRSGGGDTQYF

J gene: TRBJ1-5
V gene: TRBV19
clone size: NA
D gene: NA
CDR3 DNA: TGTGCCAGTAGTATAGTCGCGGTTTATAGCAATCAGCCCCAGCATTTT
CDR3 protein: CASSIVAVYSNQPQHF

J gene: TRBJ1-6
V gene: TRBV11-1
clone size: NA
D gene: NA
CDR3 DNA: TGTGCCAGCAGCTCAACAGGGTGGAATTCACCCCTCCACTTT
CDR3 protein: CASSSTGWNSPLHF

J gene: TRBJ1-4
V gene: TRBV12-5
clone size: once
D gene: TRBD1
CDR3 DNA: TGTGCTAGTGGCCATGGACAGGGAGGGACTAATGAAAAACTGTTTTTT
CDR3 protein: CASGHGQGGTNEKLFF

J gene: TRBJ1-6
V gene: TRBV3-1/TRBV3-2
clone size: NA
D gene: NA
CDR3 DNA: TGTGCCAGCAGCCAAGACGGAGCCTGGGATTCACCCCTCCACTTT
CDR3 protein: CASSQDGAWDSPLHF

J gene: TRBJ1-6
V gene: TRBV6-2/TRBV6-3
clone size: NA
D gene: NA
CDR3 DNA: TGTGCCAGCAGTCGGTCCTATAATTCACCCCTCCACTTT
CDR3 protein: CASSRSYNSPLHF

J gene: TRBJ2-1
V gene: TRBV4-1
clone size: NA
D gene: NA
CDR3 DNA: TGCGCCAGCAGCCAAGATCTGAGGGGGTGGGATGAGCAGTTCTTC
CDR3 protein: CASSQDLRGWDEQFF

J gene: TRBJ1-6
V gene: TRBV19
clone size: few
D gene: TRBD1
CDR3 DNA: TGTGCCAGTACTCAGGGGGGATTCAATTCACCCCTCCACTTT
CDR3 protein: CASTQGGFNSPLHF

J gene: TRBJ1-2
V gene: TRBV5-4
clone size: once
D gene: TRBD1
CDR3 DNA: TGTGCCAGCAGCTTGGACAGGGGGCGTAGTGGTAATGGCTACACCTTC
CDR3 protein: CASSLDRGRSGNGYTF

J gene: TRBJ1-4
V gene: TRBV6-5
clone size: once
D gene: TRBD1
CDR3 DNA: TGTGCCGGCCAGACAGGGGGCCGGGTGGAAAAACTGTTTTTT
CDR3 protein: CAGQTGGRVEKLFF

J gene: TRBJ2-5
V gene: TRBV13
clone size: NA
D gene: TRBD2
CDR3 DNA: TGTGCCAGCAGCCCTGGACTAGCGGGGGGCCAGCGGGCCCAGTACTTC
CDR3 protein: CASSPGLAGGQRAQYF

J gene: TRBJ2-2
V gene: TRBV7-3
clone size: NA
D gene: TRBD1
CDR3 DNA: TGTGCCAGCAGCCCGACAGGGTACGGGGAGCTGTTTTTT
CDR3 protein: CASSPTGYGELFF

J gene: TRBJ2-1
V gene: TRBV28
clone size: NA
D gene: TRBD2
CDR3 DNA: TGTGCCAGCAGCCCCGCTAGCGGGGGCCACAATGAGCAGTTCTTC
CDR3 protein: CASSPASGGHNEQFF

J gene: TRBJ2-7
V gene: TRBV6-5
clone size: NA
D gene: TRBD2
CDR3 DNA: TGTGCCAGCAGTTACTCGGATAGCGGGGGGGCTTACGAGCAGTACTTC
CDR3 protein: CASSYSDSGGAYEQYF

J gene: TRBJ2-7
V gene: TRBV6-2/TRBV6-3
clone size: NA
D gene: NA
CDR3 DNA: TGTGCCAGCAGTTACTCGAGATCCTACGAGCAGTACTTC
CDR3 protein: CASSYSRSYEQYF

J gene: TRBJ2-5
V gene: TRBV5-1
clone size: NA
D gene: NA
CDR3 DNA: TGCGCCAGCAGCTTGGCCGGGGGAACCCAAGAGACCCAGTACTTC
CDR3 protein: CASSLAGGTQETQYF

J gene: TRBJ1-2
V gene: TRBV28
clone size: few
D gene: NA
CDR3 DNA: TGTGCCAGCAGTTCAGGACAAACCTATGGCTACACCTTC
CDR3 protein: CASSSGQTYGYTF

J gene: TRBJ1-5
V gene: TRBV28
clone size: NA
D gene: NA
CDR3 DNA: TGTGCCAGCAGAACGGATGGACGAGCCGCAGGGCAGCCCCAGCATTTT
CDR3 protein: CASRTDGRAAGQPQHF

J gene: TRBJ1-2
V gene: TRBV5-4
clone size: NA
D gene: TRBD1
CDR3 DNA: TGTGCCAGCAGCCGGACAGGGAATGTTGCATATGGCTACACCTTC
CDR3 protein: CASSRTGNVAYGYTF

J gene: TRBJ2-7
V gene: TRBV7-7
clone size: NA
D gene: NA
CDR3 DNA: TGTGCCAGCAGCCCTCGGCCCCAGGGTGCGGAGCAGTACTTC
CDR3 protein: CASSPRPQGAEQYF

J gene: TRBJ2-3
V gene: TRBV6-5
clone size: NA
D gene: NA
CDR3 DNA: TGTGCCAGCGAACCGATGACAGGAAAACAAGATACGCAGTATTTT
CDR3 protein: CASEPMTGKQDTQYF

J gene: TRBJ2-3
V gene: TRBV5-1
clone size: once
D gene: NA
CDR3 DNA: TGCGCCAGCAGCTTGGGGGGGCCAGCAGATACGCAGTATTTT
CDR3 protein: CASSLGGPADTQYF

J gene: TRBJ2-1
V gene: TRBV4-1
clone size: NA
D gene: NA
CDR3 DNA: TGCGCCAGCAGCCAGCCTTACCAGAACAATGAGCAGTTCTTC
CDR3 protein: CASSQPYQNNEQFF

J gene: TRBJ1-4
V gene: TRBV7-2
clone size: NA
D gene: NA
CDR3 DNA: TGTGCCAGCGGCTTCGGTGGTCCTCATGAAAAACTGTTTTTT
CDR3 protein: CASGFGGPHEKLFF

J gene: TRBJ1-6
V gene: TRBV5-6
clone size: few
D gene: NA
CDR3 DNA: TGTGCCAGCAGCTTCCCGGGGGAGGGCAATTCACCCCTCCACTTT
CDR3 protein: CASSFPGEGNSPLHF

J gene: TRBJ1-6
V gene: TRBV11-1
clone size: NA
D gene: NA
CDR3 DNA: TGTGCCAGCAGCTTAGTAGGGGTAGAGCAATCACCCCTCCACTTT
CDR3 protein: CASSLVGVEQSPLHF

J gene: TRBJ2-7
V gene: TRBV13
clone size: NA
D gene: TRBD1
CDR3 DNA: TGTGCCAGCAGCCCCTGGGACAGCCACGAGCAGTACTTC
CDR3 protein: CASSPWDSHEQYF

J gene: TRBJ2-5
V gene: TRBV18
clone size: NA
D gene: TRBD2
CDR3 DNA: TGTGCCAGCTCACCGACAAACCCGACTAGCGGGGAATCTAGACAGACCCAGTACTTC
CDR3 protein: CASSPTNPTSGESRQTQYF

J gene: TRBJ2-6
V gene: TRBV4-1
clone size: NA
D gene: NA
CDR3 DNA: TGCGCCAGCAGCCTTATTGCGATCGGGGCCAACGTCCTGACTTTC
CDR3 protein: CASSLIAIGANVLTF

J gene: TRBJ1-3
V gene: TRBV12-5
clone size: NA
D gene: TRBD1
CDR3 DNA: TGTGCTAGTGGTTTGATATCCTCTTGGGACAGCCGTCTGAACACCATATATTTT
CDR3 protein: CASGLISSWDSRLNTIYF

J gene: TRBJ1-5
V gene: TRBV27
clone size: NA
D gene: NA
CDR3 DNA: TGTGCCAGCAGTTTAGGGGGGGCGAGACAGCCCCAGCATTTT
CDR3 protein: CASSLGGARQPQHF

J gene: TRBJ1-4
V gene: TRBV5-6
clone size: NA
D gene: NA
CDR3 DNA: TGTGCCAGCAGCGACAGTGCAACTAATGAAAAACTGTTTTTT
CDR3 protein: CASSDSATNEKLFF

J gene: TRBJ2-1
V gene: TRBV30
clone size: NA
D gene: TRBD2
CDR3 DNA: TGTGCCTGGAGAGTAGCGGGGAGTCACAATGAGCAGTTCTTC
CDR3 protein: CAWRVAGSHNEQFF

J gene: TRBJ2-3
V gene: TRBV5-1
clone size: once
D gene: NA
CDR3 DNA: TGCGCCAGCAGCATCGGAAACGAGGGGGTTTCGGATACGCAGTATTTT
CDR3 protein: CASSIGNEGVSDTQYF

J gene: TRBJ2-6
V gene: TRBV29-1
clone size: NA
D gene: NA
CDR3 DNA: TGCAACGTTACTATTAACCCGATATCTGGGGCCAACGTCCTGACTTTC
CDR3 protein: CNVTINPISGANVLTF

J gene: TRBJ2-2
V gene: TRBV9
clone size: few
D gene: NA
CDR3 DNA: TGTGCCAGCAGCGTAGAGGGGATTTTCGCCGGGGAGCTGTTTTTT
CDR3 protein: CASSVEGIFAGELFF

J gene: TRBJ1-3
V gene: TRBV29-1
clone size: few
D gene: NA
CDR3 DNA: TGCAGCGTTGAAGATCCAAGGGGCGCAAACACCATATATTTT
CDR3 protein: CSVEDPRGANTIYF

J gene: TRBJ1-4
V gene: TRBV5-1
clone size: few
D gene: TRBD1
CDR3 DNA: TGCGCCAGCAGCTTCCGGGACAGCAATGAAAAACTGTTTTTT
CDR3 protein: CASSFRDSNEKLFF

J gene: TRBJ1-1
V gene: TRBV7-9
clone size: NA
D gene: TRBD1
CDR3 DNA: TGTGCCAGCAGCTTCTATCCGGGACAGGGGCTTGGTGAAGCTTTCTTT
CDR3 protein: CASSFYPGQGLGEAFF

J gene: TRBJ1-5
V gene: TRBV5-6
clone size: NA
D gene: NA
CDR3 DNA: TGTGCCAGCAGCTTAAGGCGGGCAGTTAATCAGCCCCAGCATTTT
CDR3 protein: CASSLRRAVNQPQHF

J gene: TRBJ1-2
V gene: TRBV2
clone size: NA
D gene: TRBD1
CDR3 DNA: TGTGCCAGCAGTGAAGAGAGCGACAGGGCCCGCACCTTC
CDR3 protein: CASSEESDRARTF

J gene: TRBJ1-2
V gene: TRBV7-9
clone size: NA
D gene: TRBD1
CDR3 DNA: TGTGCCAGCAGCCCCCCTGGAGGAGGGGGCCGCTCATTGATCTATGGCTACACCTTC
CDR3 protein: CASSPPGGGGRSLIYGYTF

J gene: TRBJ2-7
V gene: TRBV5-1
clone size: NA
D gene: TRBD1
CDR3 DNA: TGCGCCAGCAGCGGGGGGGACAGGGTGTCCCACGAGCAGTACTTC
CDR3 protein: CASSGGDRVSHEQYF

J gene: TRBJ2-3
V gene: TRBV7-9
clone size: NA
D gene: NA
CDR3 DNA: TGTGCCAGCAGTTCCGTTGGGGCAGGGCATAATACGCAGTATTTT
CDR3 protein: CASSSVGAGHNTQYF

J gene: TRBJ1-2
V gene: TRBV4-1
clone size: NA
D gene: NA
CDR3 DNA: TGCGCCAGCAGCCACCCACCGACAGGTGACTATGGCTACACCTTC
CDR3 protein: CASSHPPTGDYGYTF

J gene: TRBJ2-1
V gene: TRBV7-3
clone size: NA
D gene: NA
CDR3 DNA: TGTGCCAGCAGCTTAGGGCTATCCCCCGGAAATGAGCAGTTCTTC
CDR3 protein: CASSLGLSPGNEQFF

J gene: TRBJ1-2
V gene: TRBV7-6
clone size: NA
D gene: NA
CDR3 DNA: TGTGCCAGCAGCCAGTTAGCCGCAGGTCTCGACAGCTATGGCTACACCTTC
CDR3 protein: CASSQLAAGLDSYGYTF

J gene: TRBJ1-6
V gene: TRBV3-1/TRBV3-2
clone size: NA
D gene: NA
CDR3 DNA: TGTGCCAGCAGCCAATCCTCTGGCGGGGGTGAGAATTCACCCCTCCACTTT
CDR3 protein: CASSQSSGGGENSPLHF

J gene: TRBJ1-1
V gene: TRBV11-2
clone size: NA
D gene: NA
CDR3 DNA: TGTGCCAGCAGCGTTGGGGCAGGGTGGTGGACTGAAGCTTTCTTT
CDR3 protein: CASSVGAGWWTEAFF

J gene: TRBJ1-3
V gene: TRBV4-1
clone size: NA
D gene: NA
CDR3 DNA: TGCGCCAGCAGCCTGACACAGGTAAACTCTGGAAACACCATATATTTT
CDR3 protein: CASSLTQVNSGNTIYF

J gene: TRBJ2-7
V gene: TRBV3-1/TRBV3-2
clone size: few
D gene: TRBD1
CDR3 DNA: TGTGCCAGCAGCCAAGATTTACTCCGGGACAGCCCCTCCTACGAGCAGTACTTC
CDR3 protein: CASSQDLLRDSPSYEQYF

J gene: TRBJ1-5
V gene: TRBV28
clone size: once
D gene: NA
CDR3 DNA: TGTGCCAGCAATGGAGGATATAGCAATCAGCCCCAGCATTTT
CDR3 protein: CASNGGYSNQPQHF

J gene: TRBJ1-3
V gene: TRBV5-1
clone size: NA
D gene: NA
CDR3 DNA: TGCGCCAGCAGCCCAGGACAGACGACTGGAAACACCATATATTTT
CDR3 protein: CASSPGQTTGNTIYF

J gene: TRBJ1-2
V gene: TRBV7-3
clone size: NA
D gene: TRBD1
CDR3 DNA: TGTGCCAGCAGCCTGGACAGGGAGGACTATGGCTACACCTTC
CDR3 protein: CASSLDREDYGYTF

J gene: TRBJ1-5
V gene: TRBV28
clone size: NA
D gene: NA
CDR3 DNA: TGTGCCAGCACCTCGGGGGGGTCCAATCAGCCCCAGCATTTT
CDR3 protein: CASTSGGSNQPQHF